This record looks at one T cell receptor (beta chain) sequence and its context. Its antigen target is currently unknown. Per-nucleotide qualities are absent, and no much larger clonotype sits a single base away. The immunoSEQ Assay, a bias-controlled multiplex PCR, was used to amplify TCRbeta CDR3 regions from genomic DNA. On the study's bioinformatics: Within the assay, amplification of reference gene primers was used to estimate how many nucleated cells each sample contained. To quantify the absolute abundance of each unique TCRbeta CDR3 rearrangement, sequence reads were collapsed and filtered. For each sample, productive Simpson clonality was calculated by taking the square root of Simpson's diversity index across productive rearrangements. Entries here come from immuneACCESS through TCRdb and include only in-frame sequences with V and J called. Some clones fail to appear in such tables; in the studies checked, an unresolved V gene covers under half of the shortfall, and the cause of the remainder is unknown. The V and J calls and clone size come from that table; D and trimming were worked out from the DNA. Here the sample has about 50,000 clones; 75% to 90% occur a single time. Together, the top ten hold around 40% of the sample.

One collaborating source in Seattle enrolled patients during active infection and followed them longitudinally through the course of disease. The collaborating institutions used their own protocols to collect whole blood in K2EDTA tubes. For TCRbeta analysis, collaborators shipped samples as frozen whole blood, isolated PBMCs, or DNA extracted from either of those sample types. Relative to germline, V is missing 6 bases and J is missing 9 bases, with 6 bases of the junction outside any gene match. Measured from the cysteine to the phenylalanine, the CDR3 is 13 residues long. The sequence is cut down to CDR3 DNA, 39 bases in frame from base 1. CDR1 and CDR2 (MNHNY, SVGAGI) derive from the germline V gene (reference sequence). This sample is part of a study of blood T cell repertoires in COVID-19 (dated by TCRdb to 2018 to 2020). About the study as a whole: Samples from collaborators originated in the United States, Italy and Spain and spanned both the acute and convalescent phases of COVID-19. The material from the prospective study consisted of cDNA or gDNA derived from T cells, B-cell-depleted T cells, or PBMCs. Deeply sampled blood TCRbeta repertoires from subjects exposed to, actively infected with, or recovered from COVID-19 were included in the dataset. A freely available public database, intended as a resource for researchers studying the immune response to SARS-CoV-2, is where the repertoires were released. The samples were drawn from the first 160 participants of the ongoing ImmuneRACE study and from 950 to 1,500 subjects provided by 6 global collaborators. Nearly every sample came with metadata listing a de-identified subject ID, COVID-19 status, age in years and sex. Where available, HLA class I and class II types were taken from metadata supplied by the sample provider and were not determined by assay-based typing. General findings and caveats noted by the study authors: How much clinical and demographic metadata was included differed by source and by participant, and the metadata was provided uncurated.

This clonotype was obtained from a woman aged 55 to 70 with COVID-19, enrolled during active disease. Sequencing was done on a sample of peripheral blood. Recombination connected TRBV6-6 to TRBJ2-1, and 9 bases in between align with TRBD2. The DNA sequence is TGTGCCAGCAGCTCCGGGACTAGCTCTGAGCAGTTCTTC. The translation is CASSSGTSSEQFF.